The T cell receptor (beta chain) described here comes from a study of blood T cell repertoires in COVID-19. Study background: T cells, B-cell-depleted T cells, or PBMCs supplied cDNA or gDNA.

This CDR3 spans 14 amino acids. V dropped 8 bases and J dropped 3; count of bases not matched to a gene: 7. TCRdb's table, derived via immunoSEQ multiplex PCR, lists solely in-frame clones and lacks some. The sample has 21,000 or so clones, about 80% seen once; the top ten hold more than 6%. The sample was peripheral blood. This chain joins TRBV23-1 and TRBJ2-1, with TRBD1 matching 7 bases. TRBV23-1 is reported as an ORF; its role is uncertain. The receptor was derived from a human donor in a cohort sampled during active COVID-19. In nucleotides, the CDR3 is TGCGCCAGCCGAGGGGGCGCAGGCTACAATGAGCAGTTCTTC. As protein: CASRGGAGYNEQFF.